A selection of T cell receptor beta chains follows, all from one sample in a study of T cell changes during pregnancy in multiple sclerosis. Profiling relied on immunoSEQ multiplex PCR, and the TCRdb table lists in-frame clones only, not all of them. The sample shows roughly 40,000 clones, 80% to 95% of them seen only once. This specimen consisted of CD8+ T cells from peripheral blood mononuclear cells, obtained in the first trimester of pregnancy. The receptors here all came from a female donor with multiple sclerosis, enrolled in a pregnancy study. The CDR3 runs from the conserved cysteine through the conserved F or W. The D gene is left open where the match is weak. Clone size is stated in some rows and not others, as once, few, many or a class when expanded.

-	TRBV7-8	-	17	TRBJ2-1	CASSLKQAGPSYNEQFF	TGTGCCAGCAGCTTAAAACAAGCGGGTCCCTCCTACAATGAGCAGTTCTTC
-	TRBV9	-	14	TRBJ2-5	CASSPPSGGETQYF	TGTGCCAGCAGCCCCCCCTCAGGGGGGGAGACCCAGTACTTC
TRBD1	TRBV11-2	once	17	TRBJ1-3	CASSLVQDRVAGNTIYF	TGTGCCAGCAGCTTAGTACAGGACAGGGTGGCTGGAAACACCATATATTTT
TRBD1	TRBV6-4	-	14	TRBJ2-3	CASSEGQNTDTQYF	TGTGCCAGCAGCGAGGGACAGAACACAGATACGCAGTATTTT
-	TRBV29-1	-	11	TRBJ1-2	CSIPGRLGYTF	TGCAGCATCCCCGGGAGGCTCGGCTACACCTTC
-	TRBV7-9	-	13	TRBJ1-1	CASISGGNTEAFF	TGTGCCAGCATCTCCGGAGGGAACACTGAAGCTTTCTTT
-	TRBV27	-	15	TRBJ2-2	CASSWVPSSPGELFF	TGTGCCAGCAGTTGGGTCCCTAGTTCTCCCGGGGAGCTGTTTTTT
-	TRBV5-6	-	13	TRBJ1-5	CASSLGSQGPQHF	TGTGCCAGCAGCTTGGGTTCGCAGGGGCCCCAGCATTTT
-	TRBV9	-	12	TRBJ1-2	CASSVPNGDYTF	TGTGCCAGCAGCGTACCGAACGGGGACTACACCTTC
-	TRBV5-4	-	16	TRBJ1-1	CASSWGGKGMNTEAFF	TGTGCCAGCAGCTGGGGCGGCAAGGGTATGAACACTGAAGCTTTCTTT
TRBD2	TRBV9	-	15	TRBJ2-7	CASSVEGGPWYEQYF	TGTGCCAGCAGCGTAGAGGGAGGGCCCTGGTACGAGCAGTACTTC
-	TRBV10-1	few	16	TRBJ2-7	CASSESSASKYYEQYF	TGCGCCAGCAGTGAGTCTTCGGCTAGTAAGTACTACGAGCAGTACTTC
-	TRBV5-6	-	14	TRBJ1-5	CASSFGRGFQPQHF	TGTGCCAGCAGCTTCGGGCGGGGGTTCCAGCCCCAGCATTTT
-	TRBV14	-	15	TRBJ1-4	CASSPTGSTNEKLFF	TGTGCCAGCAGCCCGACAGGTTCAACTAATGAAAAACTGTTTTTT
-	TRBV9	-	13	TRBJ1-1	CASSRLTGTEAFF	TGTGCCAGCAGCAGACTGACAGGCACTGAAGCTTTCTTT
-	TRBV4-1	-	14	TRBJ2-7	CASSQGSGLYEQYF	TGCGCCAGCAGCCAAGGGTCAGGGCTCTACGAGCAGTACTTC
TRBD2	TRBV12-5	-	15	TRBJ2-7	CASGPSGGAYYEQYF	TGTGCTAGTGGCCCGAGCGGGGGGGCATATTACGAGCAGTACTTC
-	TRBV6-4	-	14	TRBJ1-5	CASSLGGGNQPQHF	TGTGCCAGCAGTCTGGGAGGAGGCAATCAGCCCCAGCATTTT
-	TRBV25-1	-	16	TRBJ2-2	CASSGLTGEGTGELFF	TGTGCCAGCAGTGGACTGACAGGGGAGGGCACCGGGGAGCTGTTTTTT
-	TRBV13	-	13	TRBJ2-1	CASSLGLANEQFF	TGTGCCAGCAGCTTAGGCCTAGCGAATGAGCAGTTCTTC
TRBD1	TRBV6-1	-	19	TRBJ1-6	CASSEGDRAWESYNSPLHF	TGTGCCAGCAGTGAGGGGGACAGGGCATGGGAGTCCTATAATTCACCCCTCCACTTT
-	TRBV5-8	-	20	TRBJ2-6	CASSLFSPGHIFSGANVLTF	TGTGCCAGCAGCTTATTCTCCCCGGGACACATATTCTCTGGGGCCAACGTCCTGACTTTC
-	TRBV5-1	-	14	TRBJ2-7	CASTEGGGAYEQYF	TGCGCCAGCACCGAGGGTGGCGGCGCCTACGAGCAGTACTTC
-	TRBV15	-	15	TRBJ1-1	CATSRDAGIDTEAFF	TGTGCCACCAGCAGAGATGCCGGGATCGACACTGAAGCTTTCTTT
-	TRBV6-6	-	14	TRBJ1-5	CASIPGVGNQPQHF	TGTGCCAGCATCCCAGGGGTGGGCAATCAGCCCCAGCATTTT
-	TRBV5-1	-	18	TRBJ2-5	CASSPGGLGGGQGETQYF	TGCGCCAGCAGCCCCGGGGGTCTCGGAGGGGGCCAGGGGGAGACCCAGTACTTC
-	TRBV5-6	-	13	TRBJ2-7	CASSFDRGYEQYF	TGTGCCAGCAGCTTTGACAGAGGCTACGAGCAGTACTTC
TRBD1	TRBV5-1	-	14	TRBJ1-1	CASSLGQGITEAFF	TGCGCCAGCAGCTTGGGACAGGGCATCACTGAAGCTTTCTTT
-	TRBV27	-	14	TRBJ1-1	CASSLPGINTEAFF	TGTGCCAGCAGTTTACCCGGGATCAACACTGAAGCTTTCTTT
TRBD1	TRBV27	-	11	TRBJ1-1	CASRQGLEAFF	TGTGCCAGCAGACAGGGGCTTGAAGCTTTCTTT
-	TRBV5-6	-	13	TRBJ2-3	CASSSDLSDTQYF	TGTGCCAGCAGCTCCGACTTATCAGATACGCAGTATTTT
-	TRBV5-1	once	15	TRBJ1-3	CASSLKGESGNTIYF	TGCGCCAGCAGCTTAAAAGGGGAATCTGGAAACACCATATATTTT
-	TRBV6-5	-	16	TRBJ1-3	CASSYGGDLSGNTIYF	TGTGCCAGCAGTTATGGGGGGGATCTTAGCGGAAACACCATATATTTT
TRBD2	TRBV7-8	-	15	TRBJ2-1	CASSLPTSGYNEQFF	TGTGCCAGCAGCTTGCCGACTAGCGGGTACAATGAGCAGTTCTTC
TRBD1	TRBV19	-	15	TRBJ2-7	CASSIIRQGPYEQYF	TGTGCCAGTAGTATAATCCGACAGGGCCCCTACGAGCAGTACTTC
-	TRBV7-2	-	14	TRBJ2-7	CASSAWRGPYEQYF	TGTGCCAGCAGCGCCTGGAGGGGACCCTACGAGCAGTACTTC
TRBD1	TRBV5-1	-	15	TRBJ1-1	CASRFTDRVDTEAFF	TGCGCCAGCAGATTCACGGACAGGGTTGACACTGAAGCTTTCTTT